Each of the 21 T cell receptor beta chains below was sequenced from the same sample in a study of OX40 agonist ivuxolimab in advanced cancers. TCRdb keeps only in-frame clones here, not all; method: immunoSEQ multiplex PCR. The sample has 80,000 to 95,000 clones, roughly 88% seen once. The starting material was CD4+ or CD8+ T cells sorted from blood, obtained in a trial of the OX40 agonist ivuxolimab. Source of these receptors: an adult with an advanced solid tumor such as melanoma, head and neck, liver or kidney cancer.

CDR3 DNA sequence: TGTGCCAGCTCACCCCCACTAGCTATGTCGGAGACCCAGTACTTC. Translated, it gives CASSPPLAMSETQYF. V usage is TRBV18 and J usage is TRBJ2-5; TRBD2 is a possible D gene (6 bases). The CDR3 has 15 amino acids. The germline V gene encodes CDR1 KGHSH and CDR2 LQKENI. V lost 3 bases and J lost 5, with 16 bases in between.

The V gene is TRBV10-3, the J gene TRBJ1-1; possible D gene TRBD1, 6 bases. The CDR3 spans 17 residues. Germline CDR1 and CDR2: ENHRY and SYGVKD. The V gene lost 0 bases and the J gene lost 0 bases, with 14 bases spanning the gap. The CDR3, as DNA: TGTGCCATCAGTGAGTCCCCAGGACAGATCCTGAACACTGAAGCTTTCTTT. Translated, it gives CAISESPGQILNTEAFF.

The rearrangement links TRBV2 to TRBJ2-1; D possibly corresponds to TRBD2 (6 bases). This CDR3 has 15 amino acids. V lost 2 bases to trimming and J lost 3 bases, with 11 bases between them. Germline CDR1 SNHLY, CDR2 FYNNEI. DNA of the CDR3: TGTGCCAGCAGTGAAATGGAGGGTATCTACAATGAGCAGTTCTTC. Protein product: CASSEMEGIYNEQFF.

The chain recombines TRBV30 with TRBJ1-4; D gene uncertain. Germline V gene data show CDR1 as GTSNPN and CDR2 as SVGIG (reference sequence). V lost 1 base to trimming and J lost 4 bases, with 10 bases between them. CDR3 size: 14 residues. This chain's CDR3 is CAWSGPLFNEKLFF. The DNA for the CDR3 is TGTGCCTGGAGTGGACCTCTTTTTAATGAAAAACTGTTTTTT.

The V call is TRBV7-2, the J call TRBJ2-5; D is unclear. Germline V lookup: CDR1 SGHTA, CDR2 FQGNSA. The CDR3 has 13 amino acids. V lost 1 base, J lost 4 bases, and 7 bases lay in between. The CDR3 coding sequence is TGTGCCAGCAGCTTAGAGGGCAGAGAGACCCAGTACTTC. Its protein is CASSLEGRETQYF. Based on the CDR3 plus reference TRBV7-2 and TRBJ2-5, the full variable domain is GAGVSQSPSNKVTEKGKDVELRCDPISGHTALYWYRQSLGQGLEFLIYFQGNSAPDKSGLPSDRFSAERTGGSVSTLTIQRTQQEDSAVYLCASSLEGRETQYFGPGTRLLVL.

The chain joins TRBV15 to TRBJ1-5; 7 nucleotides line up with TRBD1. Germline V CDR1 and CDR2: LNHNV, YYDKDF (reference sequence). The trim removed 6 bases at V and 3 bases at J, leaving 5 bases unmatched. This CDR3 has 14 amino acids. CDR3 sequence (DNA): TGTGCCACCAGGCGGACAGGCAACAATCAGCCCCAGCATTTT. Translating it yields CATRRTGNNQPQHF.

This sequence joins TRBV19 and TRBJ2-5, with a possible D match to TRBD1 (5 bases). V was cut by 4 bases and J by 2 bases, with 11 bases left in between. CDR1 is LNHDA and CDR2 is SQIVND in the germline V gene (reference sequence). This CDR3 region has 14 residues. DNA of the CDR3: TGTGCCAGTAGTACCTCAGGGATTCAAGAGACCCAGTACTTC. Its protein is CASSTSGIQETQYF.

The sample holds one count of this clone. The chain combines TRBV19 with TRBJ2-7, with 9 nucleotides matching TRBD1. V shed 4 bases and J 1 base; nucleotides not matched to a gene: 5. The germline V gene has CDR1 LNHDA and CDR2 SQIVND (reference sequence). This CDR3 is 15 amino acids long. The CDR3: CASSKGQGDSYEQYF. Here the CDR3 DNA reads TGTGCCAGTAGTAAGGGACAGGGAGATTCCTACGAGCAGTACTTC. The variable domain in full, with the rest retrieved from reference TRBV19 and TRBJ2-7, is DGGITQSPKYLFRKEGQNVTLSCEQNLNHDAMYWYRQDPGQGLRLIYYSQIVNDFQKGDIAEGYSVSREKKESFPLTVTSAQKNPTAFYLCASSKGQGDSYEQYFGPGTRLTVT.

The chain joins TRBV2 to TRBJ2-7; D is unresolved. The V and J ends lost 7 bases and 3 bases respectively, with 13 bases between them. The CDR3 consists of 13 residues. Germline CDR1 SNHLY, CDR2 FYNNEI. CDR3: CASNGPFIYEQYF. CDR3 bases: TGTGCCAGCAATGGCCCCTTTATCTACGAGCAGTACTTC. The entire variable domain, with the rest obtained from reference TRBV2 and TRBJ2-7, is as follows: EPEVTQTPSHQVTQMGQEVILRCVPISNHLYFYWYRQILGQKVEFLVSFYNNEISEKSEIFDDQFSVERPDGSNFTLKIRSTKLEDSAMYFCASNGPFIYEQYFGPGTRLTVT.

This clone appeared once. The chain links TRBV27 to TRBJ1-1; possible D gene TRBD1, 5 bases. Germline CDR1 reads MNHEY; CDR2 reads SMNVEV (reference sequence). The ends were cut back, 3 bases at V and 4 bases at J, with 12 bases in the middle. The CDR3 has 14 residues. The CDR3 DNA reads TGTGCCAGCAGTTTCGACGGGGGGAGCACTGAAGCTTTCTTT. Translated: CASSFDGGSTEAFF.

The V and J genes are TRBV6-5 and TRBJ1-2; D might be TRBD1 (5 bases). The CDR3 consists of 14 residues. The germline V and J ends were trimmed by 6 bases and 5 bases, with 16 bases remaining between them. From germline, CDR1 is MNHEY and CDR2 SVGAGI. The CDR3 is CASRGTGTAYGYTF. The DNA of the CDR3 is TGTGCCAGCAGGGGGACGGGGACGGCATATGGCTACACCTTC.

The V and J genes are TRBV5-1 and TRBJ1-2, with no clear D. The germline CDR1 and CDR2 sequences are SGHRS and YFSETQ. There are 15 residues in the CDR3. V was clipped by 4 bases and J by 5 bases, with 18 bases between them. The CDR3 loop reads CASSPDPGGEYGYTF. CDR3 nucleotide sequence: TGCGCCAGCAGCCCCGACCCAGGCGGGGAATATGGCTACACCTTC.

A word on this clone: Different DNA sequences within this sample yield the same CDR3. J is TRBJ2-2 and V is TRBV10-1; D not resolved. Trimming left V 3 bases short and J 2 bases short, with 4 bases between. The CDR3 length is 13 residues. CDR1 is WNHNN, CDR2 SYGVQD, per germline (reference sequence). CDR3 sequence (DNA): TGCGCCAGCAGTGACAGTAACACCGGGGAGCTGTTTTTT. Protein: CASSDSNTGELFF.

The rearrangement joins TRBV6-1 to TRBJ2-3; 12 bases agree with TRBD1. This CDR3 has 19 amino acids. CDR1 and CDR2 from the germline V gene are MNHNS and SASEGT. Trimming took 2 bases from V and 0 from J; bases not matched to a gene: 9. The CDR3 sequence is CASSEWGTGGLRSTDTQYF. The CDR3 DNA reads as TGTGCCAGCAGTGAATGGGGGACAGGGGGCCTCCGAAGCACAGATACGCAGTATTTT.

DNA of the CDR3: TGTGCCAGCAACCCACAGGGGAGGATCCCAAATGAGCAGTTCTTC. Amino acid sequence: CASNPQGRIPNEQFF. V is TRBV6-1 and J is TRBJ2-1; D may be TRBD1 (7 bases). Trimming removed 7 bases from V and 7 bases from J, with 20 bases in between. CDR3 size: 15 residues. CDR1 MNHNS and CDR2 SASEGT come from the germline V gene.

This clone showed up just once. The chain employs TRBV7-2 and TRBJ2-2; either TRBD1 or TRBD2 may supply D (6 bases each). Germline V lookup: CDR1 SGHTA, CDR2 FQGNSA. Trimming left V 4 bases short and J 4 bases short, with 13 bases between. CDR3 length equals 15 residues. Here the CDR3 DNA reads TGTGCCAGCAGCTCGGAGGAGGGGGTCACCGGGGAGCTGTTTTTT. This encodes CASSSEEGVTGELFF.

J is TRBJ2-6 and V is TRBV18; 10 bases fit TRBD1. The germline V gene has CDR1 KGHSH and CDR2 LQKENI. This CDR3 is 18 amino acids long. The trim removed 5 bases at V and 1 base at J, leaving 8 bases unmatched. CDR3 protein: CASSGPGQGKSGANVLTF. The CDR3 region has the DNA TGTGCCAGCTCAGGACCGGGACAGGGGAAGTCTGGGGCCAACGTCCTGACTTTC.

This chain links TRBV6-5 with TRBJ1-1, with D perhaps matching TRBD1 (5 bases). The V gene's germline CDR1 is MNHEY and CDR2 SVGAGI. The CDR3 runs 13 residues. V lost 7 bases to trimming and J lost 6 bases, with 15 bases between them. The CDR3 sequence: CASTSRGGSEAFF. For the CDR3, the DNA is TGTGCCAGCACCTCACGGGGGGGGTCTGAAGCTTTCTTT.

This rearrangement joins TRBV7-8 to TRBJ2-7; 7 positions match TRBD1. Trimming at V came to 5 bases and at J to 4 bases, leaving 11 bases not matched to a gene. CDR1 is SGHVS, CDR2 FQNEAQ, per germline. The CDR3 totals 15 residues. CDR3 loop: CASSRDTGARYEQYF. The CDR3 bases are TGTGCCAGCAGCCGAGATACAGGGGCAAGATACGAGCAGTACTTC.

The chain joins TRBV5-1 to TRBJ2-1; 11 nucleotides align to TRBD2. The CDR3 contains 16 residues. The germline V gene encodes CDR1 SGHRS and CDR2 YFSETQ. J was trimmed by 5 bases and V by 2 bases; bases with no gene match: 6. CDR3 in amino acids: CASSFSLAGGNNEQFF. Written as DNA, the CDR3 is TGCGCCAGCAGCTTTTCCTTAGCGGGAGGGAACAATGAGCAGTTCTTC. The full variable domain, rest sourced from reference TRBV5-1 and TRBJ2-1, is KAGVTQTPRYLIKTRGQQVTLSCSPISGHRSVSWYQQTPGQGLQFLFEYFSETQRNKGNFPGRFSGRQFSNSRSEMNVSTLELGDSALYLCASSFSLAGGNNEQFFGPGTRLTVL.

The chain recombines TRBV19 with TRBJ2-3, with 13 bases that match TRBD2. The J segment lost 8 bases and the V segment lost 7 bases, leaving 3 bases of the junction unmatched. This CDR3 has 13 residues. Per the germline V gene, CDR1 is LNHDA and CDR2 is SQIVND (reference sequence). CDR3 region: CASIGLAGATQYF. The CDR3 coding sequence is TGTGCCAGTATCGGACTAGCGGGAGCTACGCAGTATTTT.